Listed below are T cell receptor beta chains from one sample, sequenced in a study of CDR3 diversity in severe acne. One entry per CDR3 protein results from TCRdb running MiXCR on the PCR reads. The sample lists roughly 100,000 distinct CDR3 sequences; about half were seen once. The sequenced sample was blood. The receptors come from a male donor with acne. Each CDR3 is given with its conserved first and last residue. Fields, in order: clone size, J gene, V gene, D gene, CDR3 protein, CDR3 DNA. D genes are given only for firm matches. Clone size appears in some rows only: once, few, many, or a class for an expanded clone.

NA | TRBJ2-7 | TRBV4-1 | TRBD2 | CGSSPRVAGSSYEQCF | TGCGGCAGCAGCCCGCGGGTAGCGGGGAGCTCCTACGAGCAGTGCTTC
many | TRBJ2-2 | TRBV5-1 | NA | CASSFPGELFF | TGCGCCAGCAGCTTCCCCGGGGAGCTGTTTTTT
few | TRBJ1-1 | TRBV25-1 | NA | CASSPGTEAFF | TGTGCCAGCAGTCCGGGGACTGAAGCTTTCTTT
medium-sized | TRBJ1-6 | TRBV10-1 | NA | CASSEGTTDSPLHF | TGCGCCAGCAGTGAGGGGACAACAGATTCACCCCTCCACTTT
NA | TRBJ1-2 | TRBV20-1 | NA | CSARTAGTSGGYTF | TGCAGTGCTAGGACCGCCGGGACTAGTGGCGGCTACACCTTC
many | TRBJ2-7 | TRBV9 | NA | CASSVEGSSYEQYF | TGTGCCAGCAGCGTAGAAGGGAGCTCCTACGAGCAGTACTTC
NA | TRBJ2-2 | TRBV9 | NA | CASSPYKGNTGELFF | TGTGCCAGCAGCCCCTACAAGGGGAACACCGGGGAGCTGTTTTTT
NA | TRBJ1-2 | TRBV24-1 | NA | CATSERTSYGGYTF | TGTGCCACCAGTGAGCGTACCTCGTATGGTGGCTACACCTTC
NA | TRBJ1-5 | TRBV6-5 | TRBD1 | CASSYYRGGNQPQHF | TGTGCCAGCAGTTACTACAGGGGTGGCAATCAGCCCCAGCATTTT
once | TRBJ1-2 | TRBV3-1 | NA | CASSQDEGALGGYTF | TGTGCCAGCAGCCAAGATGAAGGGGCCCTCGGTGGCTACACCTTC
many | TRBJ2-1 | TRBV28 | NA | CATRDSYNEQFF | TGTGCCACCCGGGACTCTTACAATGAGCAGTTCTTC
medium-sized | TRBJ2-3 | TRBV29-1 | TRBD2 | CSVEETSVGTDTQYF | TGCAGCGTTGAAGAGACTAGCGTCGGCACAGATACGCAGTATTTT
NA | TRBJ2-2 | TRBV14 | NA | CASSPLRGSGELFF | TGTGCCAGCAGCCCTCTGAGGGGATCCGGGGAGCTGTTTTTT
many | TRBJ1-1 | TRBV6-5 | NA | CASSYSGRRNTEAFF | TGTGCCAGCAGTTACTCCGGACGGAGGAACACTGAAGCTTTCTTT
many | TRBJ2-7 | TRBV4-2 | TRBD1 | CASSQDQQGAPYEQYF | TGTGCCAGCAGCCAAGATCAACAGGGGGCTCCCTACGAGCAGTACTTC
many | TRBJ2-7 | TRBV5-1 | TRBD2 | CASSPGLAGGFEQYF | TGCGCCAGCAGCCCGGGACTAGCGGGAGGATTCGAGCAGTACTTC
medium-sized | TRBJ2-1 | TRBV9 | NA | CASSALRGNEQFF | TGTGCCAGCAGCGCTCTTCGGGGCAATGAGCAGTTCTTC
NA | TRBJ2-7 | TRBV20-1 | TRBD2 | CSARDVTSGGLDEQYF | TGCAGTGCTAGAGATGTAACTAGCGGGGGGTTGGACGAGCAGTACTTC
NA | TRBJ1-6 | TRBV5-4 | NA | CASSLTWAGANSPLHF | TGTGCCAGCAGCTTAACCTGGGCAGGGGCGAATTCACCCCTCCACTTT
few | TRBJ1-1 | TRBV7-9 | NA | CASSVNYKNTEAFF | TGTGCCAGCAGCGTAAATTATAAGAACACTGAAGCTTTCTTT
many | TRBJ1-6 | TRBV6-1 | NA | CASRPERGSGDSPLHF | TGTGCCAGCAGACCCGAGAGGGGAAGCGGGGATTCACCCCTCCACTTT
few | TRBJ1-1 | TRBV10-2 | TRBD1 | CASRGQGNTEAFF | TGCGCCAGCAGGGGACAGGGGAACACTGAAGCTTTCTTT
few | TRBJ2-1 | TRBV28 | NA | CASVRGGVREQFF | TGTGCCAGCGTTCGCGGCGGGGTTCGTGAGCAGTTCTTC
few | TRBJ2-3 | TRBV6-2/TRBV6-3 | NA | CASTLTTDGTSTDTQYF | TGTGCCAGCACGCTAACAACCGACGGAACCTCCACAGATACGCAGTATTTT
many | TRBJ1-1 | TRBV6-5 | TRBD1 | CASSYGQGIAFF | TGTGCCAGCAGTTACGGACAGGGGATCGCTTTCTTT
NA | TRBJ2-3 | TRBV28 | TRBD2 | CASSFTSGPTDTQYF | TGTGCCAGCAGTTTTACTAGCGGGCCCACAGATACGCAGTATTTT
NA | TRBJ2-2 | TRBV28 | TRBD1 | CASIPGDRGSTGELFF | TGTGCCAGCATCCCTGGGGACAGGGGTTCCACCGGGGAGCTGTTTTTT
NA | TRBJ2-3 | TRBV29-1 | TRBD1 | CSVGQGARTDTQYF | TGCAGCGTAGGGCAGGGGGCGAGGACAGATACGCAGTATTTT
NA | TRBJ1-1 | TRBV9 | NA | CASSAGSDMNTEAFF | TGTGCCAGCAGCGCGGGGAGTGACATGAACACTGAAGCTTTCTTT
few | TRBJ1-2 | TRBV4-1 | NA | CASSQEGAYRGCTF | TGCGCCAGCAGCCAAGAAGGAGCTTATAGGGGCTGCACCTTC
once | TRBJ1-1 | TRBV20-1 | NA | CSAPEGGASEAFF | TGCAGTGCACCCGAAGGAGGGGCGAGTGAAGCTTTCTTT
NA | TRBJ2-2 | TRBV24-1 | NA | CATSDRDPGHLNTGELFF | TGTGCCACCAGTGATCGGGACCCGGGACACCTGAACACCGGGGAGCTGTTTTTT
many | TRBJ2-1 | TRBV12-3/TRBV12-4 | TRBD2 | CASSYGLAHNEQFF | TGTGCCAGCAGCTACGGACTAGCGCACAATGAGCAGTTCTTC
many | TRBJ1-1 | TRBV20-1 | TRBD1 | CSAGDREKETEAFF | TGCAGTGCGGGGGACAGGGAAAAAGAAACTGAAGCTTTCTTT
NA | TRBJ2-2 | TRBV7-9 | NA | CASSLGGNAREHGELFF | TGTGCCAGCAGCTTAGGCGGGAATGCCAGGGAGCACGGGGAGCTGTTTTTT
NA | TRBJ2-1 | TRBV29-1 | TRBD2 | CSVSSGRGAYNEQFF | TGCAGCGTTTCTAGCGGGAGGGGAGCCTACAATGAGCAGTTCTTC
NA | TRBJ2-5 | TRBV20-1 | TRBD2 | CSARDVTSGRGDRVETQYF | TGCAGTGCTAGAGATGTAACTAGCGGGAGGGGGGACCGGGTGGAGACCCAGTACTTC
NA | TRBJ1-5 | TRBV18 | NA | CASSPPQGGGNQPQHF | TGTGCCAGCTCACCACCGCAGGGCGGCGGCAATCAGCCCCAGCATTTT
NA | TRBJ2-7 | TRBV4-1 | NA | CASSLTGQGYEQYF | TGCGCCAGCAGCTTAACGGGCCAGGGGTACGAGCAGTACTTC
few | TRBJ2-5 | TRBV5-4 | NA | CASSDYPPDGLETQYF | TGTGCCAGCAGCGACTACCCGCCGGACGGTTTGGAGACCCAGTACTTC
NA | TRBJ1-5 | TRBV4-1 | NA | CASSQDTGQPQHF | TGCGCCAGCAGCCAAGATACGGGTCAGCCCCAGCATTTC
many | TRBJ2-5 | TRBV29-1 | TRBD2 | CSVEVASGIIQETQYF | TGCAGCGTTGAAGTAGCTAGCGGCATTATCCAAGAGACCCAGTACTTC
NA | TRBJ1-1 | TRBV20-1 | TRBD1 | CSAADRTNTEAFF | TGCAGTGCTGCGGACAGGACAAACACTGAAGCTTTCTTT
NA | TRBJ2-1 | TRBV6-2/TRBV6-3 | NA | CASSKPGGYNEQFF | TGTGCCAGCAGTAAGCCCGGGGGATACAATGAGCAGTTCTTC
many | TRBJ1-4 | TRBV4-3 | NA | CASSQAGREKKLFF | TGCGCCAGCAGCCAAGCGGGCAGAGAGAAAAAACTGTTTTTT
NA | TRBJ1-4 | TRBV10-2 | TRBD1 | CASSAGQGRATNEKLFF | TGCGCCAGCAGCGCCGGACAGGGCAGGGCGACTAATGAAAAACTGTTTTTT
many | TRBJ1-5 | TRBV20-1 | NA | CSASSSRDPNQPQHF | TGCAGTGCTAGTAGCTCCCGGGACCCTAATCAGCCCCAGCATTTT
NA | TRBJ1-1 | TRBV6-1 | NA | CASTRGGLVESTEAFF | TGTGCCAGCACTAGGGGGGGATTAGTCGAGAGCACTGAAGCTTTCTTT
NA | TRBJ2-5 | TRBV5-6 | NA | CASSFYICSATTGTAKETQYF | NA
many | TRBJ2-3 | TRBV9 | TRBD2 | CASSVAPSGDTQYF | TGTGCCAGCAGCGTAGCTCCTAGCGGAGATACGCAGTATTTT
few | TRBJ2-7 | TRBV10-2 | TRBD2 | CASSSDRWTSGRNYEQYF | TGCGCCTCCAGCAGCGACAGGTGGACTAGCGGGAGGAACTACGAGCAGTACTTC
NA | TRBJ2-2 | TRBV14 | NA | CASSQDAGTWTGELFF | TGTGCCAGCAGCCAAGATGCAGGGACGTGGACCGGGGAGCTGTTTTTT
NA | TRBJ2-7 | TRBV6-5 | TRBD2 | CASRLAGGPSEQYF | TGTGCCAGCAGATTAGCGGGAGGGCCTAGTGAGCAGTACTTC
NA | TRBJ2-6 | TRBV14 | NA | CASSQDKTFSGANVLTF | TGTGCCAGCAGCCAAGATAAGACCTTCTCTGGGGCCAACGTCCTGACTTTC
NA | TRBJ2-3 | TRBV9 | TRBD2 | CASSESGRGPDTQYF | TGTGCCAGCAGCGAAAGCGGGAGGGGCCCAGATACGCAGTATTTT
many | TRBJ2-3 | TRBV7-2 | NA | CASSLTRSTDTQYF | TGTGCCAGCAGCTTAACGAGGAGCACAGATACGCAGTATTTT
many | TRBJ2-7 | TRBV16 | TRBD1 | CASSSGTGISEQYF | TGTGCCAGCAGTTCCGGGACAGGGATAAGCGAGCAGTACTTC
many | TRBJ2-7 | TRBV20-1 | NA | CSAPAPANNEQYF | TGCAGTGCTCCCGCCCCAGCTAACAACGAGCAGTACTTC
NA | TRBJ2-3 | TRBV20-1 | NA | CSARDGTDTQYF | TGCAGTGCTAGAGACGGGACAGATACGCAGTATTTT